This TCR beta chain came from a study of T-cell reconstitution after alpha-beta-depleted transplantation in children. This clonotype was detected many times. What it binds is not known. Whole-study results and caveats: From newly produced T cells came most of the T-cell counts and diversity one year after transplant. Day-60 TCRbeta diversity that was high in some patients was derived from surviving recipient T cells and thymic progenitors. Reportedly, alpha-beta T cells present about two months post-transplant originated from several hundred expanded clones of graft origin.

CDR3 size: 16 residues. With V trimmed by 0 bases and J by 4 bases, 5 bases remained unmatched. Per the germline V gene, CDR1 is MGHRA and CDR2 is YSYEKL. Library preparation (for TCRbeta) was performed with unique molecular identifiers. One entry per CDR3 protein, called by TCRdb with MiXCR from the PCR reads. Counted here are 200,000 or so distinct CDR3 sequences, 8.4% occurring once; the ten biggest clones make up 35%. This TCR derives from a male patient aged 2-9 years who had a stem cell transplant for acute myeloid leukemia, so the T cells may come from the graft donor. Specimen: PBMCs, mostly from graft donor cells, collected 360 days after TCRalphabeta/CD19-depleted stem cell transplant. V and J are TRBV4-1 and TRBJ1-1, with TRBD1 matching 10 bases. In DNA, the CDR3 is TGCGCCAGCAGCCAAGATAGGACAGGGGGTTTCACTGAAGCTTTCTTT. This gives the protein CASSQDRTGGFTEAFF.